The 21 T cell receptor beta chains presented below share a single source sample, sequenced in a study of read filtering for tumor transcriptome and immune sequencing. The library was built from approximately 400 ng RNA with molecular barcoded adaptors for alpha/delta and beta/gamma chains. Each CDR3 protein is one row after TCRdb ran MiXCR on the reads. The table records about 38,000 distinct CDR3 sequences, 12% to 15% of them present only once. Source material: a population of CD138-negative cells sorted from bone marrow. These receptors were obtained from a donor aged 40 or over with multiple myeloma.

This rearrangement joins TRBV6-5 to TRBJ1-1, with D possibly TRBD1 on 5 matching bases. This CDR3 region has 12 residues. Germline lookup yields CDR1 MNHEY and CDR2 SVGAGI. V lost 8 bases to trimming and J lost 10 bases, with 17 bases between them. CDR3 in DNA: TGTGCCAGCTGGACTATAGGGGTGGCAGCTTTCTTT. Protein product: CASWTIGVAAFF.

In this sample, this clonotype turned up many times. The chain uses TRBV10-3 and TRBJ1-5; D call uncertain. The CDR3 length is 13 residues. Deletions cut 11 bases from V and 1 base from J, with 12 bases between. Germline V gene lookup returns CDR1 ENHRY and CDR2 SYGVKD. As DNA, the CDR3 is TGTGCCGTTGGAAGGGCCAGCAATCAGCCCCAGCATTTT. Translating it yields CAVGRASNQPQHF.

This clonotype has a handful of counts. The genes are TRBV29-1 and TRBJ2-5; tentative D call: TRBD2 (5 bases). V was shortened by 1 base and J by 0 bases, with 6 bases between the two germline ends. Germline V gene lookup returns CDR1 SQVTM and CDR2 ANQGSEA. The CDR3 loop spans 13 amino acids. This chain's CDR3 is CSVEGRYQETQYF. The CDR3 nucleotides are TGCAGCGTTGAAGGGAGGTACCAAGAGACCCAGTACTTC.

This clonotype was recorded at least ten times. The chain uses TRBV28 and TRBJ2-5, with 9 bases lining up with TRBD2. The CDR3 spans 15 residues. V was clipped by 9 bases and J by 5 bases; unmatched bases: 13. Per germline, CDR1 MDHEN and CDR2 SYDVKM. CDR3 in amino acids: CASVAGALYLETQYF. The CDR3 DNA reads TGTGCCAGTGTAGCGGGGGCACTGTATTTGGAGACCCAGTACTTC.

Comments on this clonotype: A single base separates this from a much larger clone, so it may be a read error. The CDR3 coding sequence is TGTGCCAGCATCTTGCCGGGCAGCTCCTACGAGCAGTACTTC. Translated: CASILPGSSYEQYF. The V and J genes are TRBV5-5 and TRBJ2-7; unclear D gene. The CDR3 spans 14 residues. Germline V gene data show CDR1 as SGHKS and CDR2 as YYEKEE (reference sequence).

This clonotype was counted a few times. A far larger clone differs by one base, so this is likely a read error. This chain uses TRBV10-3 with TRBJ2-1; D possibly corresponds to TRBD1 (6 bases). The germline gives CDR1 ENHRY, CDR2 SYGVKD. The CDR3 is 15 residues long. The CDR3 region is CASSSGTPSYNKQFF. CDR3 DNA: TGCGCCAGCAGTTCCGGGACACCTTCCTACAATAAGCAGTTCTTC.

This clonotype was recorded at least ten times. The chain combines TRBV9 with TRBJ2-2, with TRBD2 matching 9 bases. The V and J ends lost 0 bases and 1 base, in that order; junction bases with no gene match: 10. The CDR3 length is 19 residues. CDR1 SGDLS and CDR2 YYNGEE come from the germline V gene. Here the CDR3 reads CASSVAPVAGDMNTGELFF. In DNA, the CDR3 is TGTGCCAGCAGCGTAGCTCCAGTAGCGGGGGATATGAACACCGGGGAGCTGTTTTTT.

This clonotype has ten or more counts. This sequence joins TRBV4-1 and TRBJ2-7; a possible D gene is TRBD1 (5 bases). The V end lost 0 bases, the J end lost 2 bases, and 8 bases lay between the germline ends. Germline V gene sequence: CDR1 MGHRA, CDR2 YSYEKL. The CDR3 covers 14 residues. The CDR3 protein is CASSQDRAPYEQYF. The DNA for the CDR3 is TGCGCCAGCAGCCAAGACAGGGCTCCCTACGAGCAGTACTTC.

There are many counts of this clonotype. This chain connects TRBV30 to TRBJ2-5; tentatively, D is TRBD2 (6 bases). Trimming took off 2 bases at V and 5 bases at J, with 15 bases between the two ends. CDR1 and CDR2 (germline): GTSNPN, SVGIG (reference sequence). The length of the CDR3 is 14 residues. The CDR3 DNA sequence: TGTGCCTGGAGTATAGGGCGCGCGGGGGAGACCCAGTACTTC. This translates into CAWSIGRAGETQYF. Full variable domain (remainder filled in from reference TRBV30 and TRBJ2-5): SQTIHQWPATLVQPVGSPLSLECTVEGTSNPNLYWYRQAAGRGLQLLFYSVGIGQISSEVPQNLSASRPQDRQFILSSKKLLLSDSGFYLCAWSIGRAGETQYFGPGTRLLVL.

The sample holds many counts of this clonotype. This CDR3 is CASRLWDLTGGSTGELFF. The CDR3 DNA reads as TGTGCCAGCAGGTTATGGGACCTGACAGGGGGCAGCACCGGGGAGCTGTTTTTT. The gene calls are TRBV7-2 and TRBJ2-2; 10 bases agree with TRBD1. The germline V gene has CDR1 SGHTA and CDR2 FQGNSA. The CDR3 is 18 residues long. V was pared by 6 bases and J by 4 bases, with 14 bases of the junction left unmatched.

The rearrangement links TRBV7-6 to TRBJ2-1; 11 nucleotides line up with TRBD2. Germline V gene lookup returns CDR1 SGHVS and CDR2 FNYEAQ. V gave up 1 base and J gave up 9 bases; unmatched junction bases: 5. This CDR3 comprises 15 residues. This CDR3 reads CASSLGGLAGGEQFF. The CDR3 nucleotides are TGTGCCAGCAGCTTAGGCGGGCTAGCGGGAGGTGAGCAGTTCTTC.

This clonotype showed up many times. The V and J genes are TRBV2 and TRBJ2-3; D remains unclear. Germline CDR1 reads SNHLY; CDR2 reads FYNNEI. This CDR3 comprises 13 residues. Deletions cut 5 bases from V and 10 bases from J, with 16 bases between. CDR3 DNA sequence: TGTGCCAGCAGTCCTTTGACCCCTAGGGCGCAGTATTTT. Its protein is CASSPLTPRAQYF.

To note about this clonotype: Given a far larger clone just one base away, this is likely a sequencing read error. The chain couples TRBV6-1 to TRBJ2-1, with D unresolved. Trimming stripped 5 bases from V and 8 bases from J, with 13 bases between. The CDR3 has 13 residues. The germline V gene has CDR1 MNHNS and CDR2 SASEGT. CDR3 sequence reads: CASSYSPDDEQFF. The CDR3 DNA is TGTGCCAGCAGTTACTCCCCGGACGATGAGCAGTTCTTC.

In its sample, this clonotype was seen many times. The V call is TRBV20-1, the J call TRBJ2-5, with D tentatively TRBD2 (5 bases). The V end lost 2 bases, the J end lost 7 bases, and 8 bases lay between the germline ends. The CDR3 length is 11 residues. Germline CDR1 and CDR2: DFQATT and SNEGSKA (reference sequence). The CDR3 nucleotides read TGCAGTGCTAGAAAGGCGGGGACCCAGTACTTC. Translated: CSARKAGTQYF.

This clonotype was seen only a few times. This could be a read error, since a much larger clone is one nucleotide away. The chain joins TRBV6-4 to TRBJ2-5; D tentatively reads TRBD1 or TRBD2 (5 bases each). This CDR3 region has 13 residues. CDR1 is MRHNA, CDR2 SNTAGT, per germline. The CDR3 DNA reads as TGTGCCAGCAGTGACGGGACCCACGGGACCCAGGACTTC. It encodes CASSDGTHGTQDF.

This clonotype has at least ten counts. The chain recombines TRBV6-2 or TRBV6-3 with TRBJ1-6, with D tentatively TRBD1 (6 bases). V lost 5 bases, J lost 7 bases, and 12 bases lay in between. Germline V gives CDR1 MNHEY, CDR2 SVGEGT. This CDR3 comprises 14 residues. The CDR3 bases are TGTGCCAGCAGTCTGGACAGACCAAATTCACCCCTCCACTTT. Translation gives CASSLDRPNSPLHF.

This clonotype appeared many times. The chain is built from TRBV4-1 and TRBJ1-4; 7 bases are a match to TRBD1. The V gene's germline CDR1 is MGHRA and CDR2 YSYEKL. The length of the CDR3 is 15 residues. With V trimmed by 1 base and J by 8 bases, 7 bases remained unmatched. Here the CDR3 DNA reads TGCGCCAGCAGCCAAGGGGGAGGACAGGCGGAAAAACTGTTTTTT. Its translation: CASSQGGGQAEKLFF.

This clonotype was detected ten times or more. This chain joins TRBV4-3 and TRBJ2-1; no firm D call. The CDR3 loop spans 13 amino acids. V lost 1 base, J lost 6 bases, and 7 bases lay in between. The germline gives CDR1 LGHNA, CDR2 YSLEER. The CDR3 bases are TGCGCCAGCAGCCAAGCTTCCCTCAATGAGCAGTTCTTC. Amino acid sequence: CASSQASLNEQFF.

In its sample, this clonotype was seen many times. The genes are TRBV20-1 and TRBJ2-1; D perhaps matches TRBD2 (6 bases). V lost 1 base, J lost 4 bases, and 8 bases lay in between. Germline CDR1 is DFQATT and CDR2 is SNEGSKA (reference sequence). This CDR3 is 13 amino acids long. The CDR3 DNA sequence: TGCAGTGCTAGAGTCGGAGGGTACAATGAGCAGTTCTTC. Amino acid sequence: CSARVGGYNEQFF.

This clonotype was seen repeatedly, ten times or more. V and J are TRBV4-1 and TRBJ1-5, with 7 bases fitting TRBD1. Germline CDR1 reads MGHRA; CDR2 reads YSYEKL. V shed 0 bases and J 3 bases; nucleotides not matched to a gene: 11. The CDR3 length is 18 residues. Written as DNA, the CDR3 is TGCGCCAGCAGCCAAGAGGCGAAGGGGAAGGGGGCCAATCAGCCCCAGCATTTT. This translates into CASSQEAKGKGANQPQHF.

Details on this clonotype: This sequence is one base from a far larger clone and is likely a read error. The V and J genes are TRBV7-2 and TRBJ2-1; D possibly corresponds to TRBD1 (6 bases). Per the germline V gene, CDR1 is SGHTA and CDR2 is FQGNSA. The CDR3 extends over 15 amino acids. The CDR3 DNA is TGCGCCAGCAGCCGAGGCCGGACAGAAGGCAATGAGCAGTTCTTC. It is translated as CASSRGRTEGNEQFF.